The TCR beta chain under discussion was sequenced for a study of OX40 agonist ivuxolimab in advanced cancers. Clones were sequenced by immunoSEQ multiplex PCR, and TCRdb holds only the in-frame ones, with some missing. The repertoire has around 70,000 clones, 81% of them found once; the top ten carry approximately 5%. Trimming cost V 5 bases and J 4 bases, with 15 bases left between them. The germline gives CDR1 MRHNA, CDR2 SNTAGT. The CDR3 contains 15 residues. The sequence derives from an adult with an advanced solid tumor such as melanoma, head and neck, liver or kidney cancer. Sample: CD4+ or CD8+ T cells sorted from blood, taken in a trial of the OX40 agonist ivuxolimab. The chain employs TRBV6-4 and TRBJ2-1; perhaps TRBD2 as D (5 bases). CDR3 region: CASSSELGMYNEQFF. The CDR3 DNA is TGTGCCAGCAGTTCCGAACTAGGCATGTACAATGAGCAGTTCTTC.